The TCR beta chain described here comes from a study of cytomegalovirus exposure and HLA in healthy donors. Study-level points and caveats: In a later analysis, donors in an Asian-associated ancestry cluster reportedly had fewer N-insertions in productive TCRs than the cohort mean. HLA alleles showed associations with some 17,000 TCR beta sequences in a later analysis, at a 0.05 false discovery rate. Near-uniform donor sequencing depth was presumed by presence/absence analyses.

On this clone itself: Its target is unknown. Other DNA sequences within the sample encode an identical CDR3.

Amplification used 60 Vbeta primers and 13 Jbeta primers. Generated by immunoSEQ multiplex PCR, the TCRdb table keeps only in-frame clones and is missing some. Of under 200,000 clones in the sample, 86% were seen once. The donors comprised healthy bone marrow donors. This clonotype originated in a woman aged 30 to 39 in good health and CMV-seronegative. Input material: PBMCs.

The CDR3 sequence: CASSDPRGTEAFF. DNA for the CDR3: TGTGCCAGCAGTGACCCCCGGGGAACTGAAGCTTTCTTT. The rearrangement uses TRBV2 and TRBJ1-1; unclear D gene. The CDR3 covers 13 residues. Trimming took 3 bases from V and 5 from J, leaving 10 bases between them. Germline CDR1 is SNHLY and CDR2 is FYNNEI.